What follows are 3 T cell receptor beta chains derived from one specimen sequenced in a study of shared clonotypes between healthy human individuals. Sequencing was performed with immunoSEQ multiplex PCR; in TCRdb, only in-frame clones are kept and a portion is missing. The profile covers hundreds of thousands of clones, with roughly 73% appearing a single time and roughly 2% taken by the ten largest. The source material was memory CD4+ T cells sorted from blood. The sample's subset: CD45RA-negative fraction. These receptor sequences come from a woman in her 30s in good health.

The chain is built from TRBV6-6 and TRBJ1-2; D is possibly TRBD1 (5 bases). CDR1 and CDR2 (germline): MNHNY, SVGAGI (reference sequence). Trimming pared 8 bases from V and 4 bases from J, leaving 17 bases between. CDR3 length: 14 residues. The CDR3 region has the DNA TGTGCCAGCGGAAGTCAGGACACCGTCTATGGCTACACCTTC. As protein: CASGSQDTVYGYTF.

V gene TRBV5-1 combines with J gene TRBJ2-1; 9 bases are a match to TRBD2. V dropped 6 bases and J dropped 6; count of bases not matched to a gene: 13. This CDR3 is built from 16 residues. The germline V gene has CDR1 SGHRS and CDR2 YFSETQ. CDR3 nucleotides: TGCGCCAGCAATAGCGGGAGATTACTGAGTGTCAATGAGCAGTTCTTC. This codes for CASNSGRLLSVNEQFF.

Notes on this clone: Being one base from a much bigger clone, this may be a read error. J is TRBJ2-7 and V is TRBV28, with 15 bases identical to TRBD2. Unmatched junction bases numbered 3, after V lost 5 bases and J lost 4 bases. CDR1 MDHEN and CDR2 SYDVKM come from the germline V gene. This CDR3 contains 15 residues. In DNA form, the CDR3 reads TGTGCCAGCAGTCCCGGGACTAGCGGGAGGTACGAGCAGTACTTC. This gives the protein CASSPGTSGRYEQYF.